The TCR beta chain described here comes from a study of T-cell reconstitution after alpha-beta-depleted transplantation in children. Study-wide findings and caveats: Expanded clones from the graft, numbering several hundred, reportedly supplied alpha-beta T cells about two months after transplant. T-cell numbers and diversity one year post-transplant derived largely from freshly generated T cells.

Unique molecular identifiers were used in preparing the TCRbeta library. TCRdb processed the PCR reads anew with MiXCR; each CDR3 protein has one entry. This sample has 600,000 or so distinct CDR3 sequences; 20% to 25% occur once, and the top ten carry 11% to 15%. This clonotype appeared a few times. The antigen is not known. Germline V gene lookup returns CDR1 MGHDK and CDR2 SYGVNS. Trimming took 7 bases from V and 7 from J, leaving 16 bases between them. The CDR3 spans 13 residues. J is TRBJ1-1 and V is TRBV25-1; TRBD1 might be the D (5 bases). The material was PBMCs, mostly from graft donor cells, obtained 360 days after TCRalphabeta/CD19-depleted stem cell transplant. The origin of this receptor is a boy under three years old who had a stem cell transplant for acute myeloid leukemia, so the T cells may come from the graft donor. CDR3 DNA: TGTGCCAGCAATGCCTGGGGGGACGTTGAAGCTTTCTTT. Its translation: CASNAWGDVEAFF.